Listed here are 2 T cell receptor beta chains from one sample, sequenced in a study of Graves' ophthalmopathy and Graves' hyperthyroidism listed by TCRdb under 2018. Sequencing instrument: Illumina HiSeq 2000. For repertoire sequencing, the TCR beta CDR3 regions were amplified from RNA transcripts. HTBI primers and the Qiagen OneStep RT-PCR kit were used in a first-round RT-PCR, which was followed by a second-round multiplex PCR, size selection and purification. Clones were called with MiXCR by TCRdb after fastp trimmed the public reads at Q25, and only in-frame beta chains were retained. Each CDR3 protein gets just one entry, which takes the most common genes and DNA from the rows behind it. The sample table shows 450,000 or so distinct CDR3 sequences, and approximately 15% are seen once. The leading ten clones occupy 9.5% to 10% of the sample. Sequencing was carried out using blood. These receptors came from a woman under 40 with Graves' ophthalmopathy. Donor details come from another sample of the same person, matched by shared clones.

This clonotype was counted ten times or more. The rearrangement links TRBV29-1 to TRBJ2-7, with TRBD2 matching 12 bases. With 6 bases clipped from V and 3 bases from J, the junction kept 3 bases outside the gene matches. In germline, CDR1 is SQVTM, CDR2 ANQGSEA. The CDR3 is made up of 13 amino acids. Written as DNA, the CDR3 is TGCAGCGTACGGACTAGCGGGATCTACGAGCAGTACTTC. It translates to CSVRTSGIYEQYF.

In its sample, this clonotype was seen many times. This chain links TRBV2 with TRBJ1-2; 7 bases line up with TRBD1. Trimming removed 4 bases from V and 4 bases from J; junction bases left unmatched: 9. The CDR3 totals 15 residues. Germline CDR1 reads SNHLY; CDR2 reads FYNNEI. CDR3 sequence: CASSAWGQRIYGYTF. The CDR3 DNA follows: TGTGCCAGCAGTGCCTGGGGACAGAGGATCTATGGCTACACCTTC.